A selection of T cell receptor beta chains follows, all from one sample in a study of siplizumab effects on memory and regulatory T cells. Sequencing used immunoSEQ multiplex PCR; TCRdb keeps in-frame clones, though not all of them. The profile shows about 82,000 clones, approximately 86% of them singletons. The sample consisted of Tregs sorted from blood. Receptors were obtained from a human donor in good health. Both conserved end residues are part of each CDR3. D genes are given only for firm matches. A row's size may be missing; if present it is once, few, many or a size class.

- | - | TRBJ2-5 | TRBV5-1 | TGCGCCAGCAGACTGCAAGAGACCCAGTACTTC | CASRLQETQYF
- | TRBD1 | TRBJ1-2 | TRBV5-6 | TGTGCCAGCAGCTTGGTCGCGACAGGGTATGGCTACACCTTC | CASSLVATGYGYTF
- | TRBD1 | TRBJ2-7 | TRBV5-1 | TGCGCCAGCAGCTTCACAGGGGAGTACGAGCAGTACTTC | CASSFTGEYEQYF
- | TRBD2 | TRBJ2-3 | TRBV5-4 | TGTGCCAGCAGCTCTAGCGGGTACACAGATACGCAGTATTTT | CASSSSGYTDTQYF
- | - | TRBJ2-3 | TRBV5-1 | TGCGCCAGCAGCTTCGGCGGGGAGGCAAATACGCAGTATTTT | CASSFGGEANTQYF
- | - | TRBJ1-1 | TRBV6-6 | TGTGCCAGCAGCCACGCCGACTGGACGGTGAACACTGAAGCTTTCTTT | CASSHADWTVNTEAFF
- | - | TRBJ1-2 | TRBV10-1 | TGCGCCAGCAGTGACCCCGGGGCCTATGGCTACACCTTC | CASSDPGAYGYTF
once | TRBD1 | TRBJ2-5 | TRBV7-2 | TGTGCCAGCAGCGGCACTGGACAGGGTGTGGCGACCCAGTACTTC | CASSGTGQGVATQYF
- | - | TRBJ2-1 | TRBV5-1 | TGCGCCAGCAGCTGGCCACAGGGAAAATTAAGCAATGAGCAGTTCTTC | CASSWPQGKLSNEQFF
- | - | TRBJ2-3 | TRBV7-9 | TGTGCCAGCAGCTTATCCGGCGGGATCACAGATACGCAGTATTTT | CASSLSGGITDTQYF
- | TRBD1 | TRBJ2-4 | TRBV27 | TGTGCCAGCAGTTCGGCCCTCAGGGGGCGAGACATTCAGTACTTC | CASSSALRGRDIQYF
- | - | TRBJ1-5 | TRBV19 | TGTGCCAGTAGTGGATCTAGGGATGGCAATCAGCCCCAGCATTTT | CASSGSRDGNQPQHF
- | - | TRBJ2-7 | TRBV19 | TGTGCCAGTAGTATGGCCCGAAACGAGCAGTACTTC | CASSMARNEQYF
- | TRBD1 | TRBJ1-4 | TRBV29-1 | TGCAGCGTTGTTGGGACAGGGAATGAAAAACTGTTTTTT | CSVVGTGNEKLFF
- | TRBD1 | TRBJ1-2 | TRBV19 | TGTGCCAGTAGTCTTTTCCGACCGGGACAGGGTTCGGTCTATGGCTACACCTTC | CASSLFRPGQGSVYGYTF
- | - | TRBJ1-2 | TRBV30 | TGTGCCTGGACCCCGGACACGAACTATGGCTACACCTTC | CAWTPDTNYGYTF
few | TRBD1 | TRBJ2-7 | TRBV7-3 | TGTGCCAGCAGCCCGCCGGGACAGGGGAAAGAGCAGTACTTC | CASSPPGQGKEQYF
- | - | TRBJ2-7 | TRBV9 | TGTGCCAGCAGCCCATTCGGATGGTCCTACGAGCAGTACTTC | CASSPFGWSYEQYF
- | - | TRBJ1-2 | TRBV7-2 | TGTGCCAGCAGACTAACAGGGAGTCCCTTGGGAGGCTACACCTTC | CASRLTGSPLGGYTF
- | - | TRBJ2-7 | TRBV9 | TGTGCCAGCAGCGTAGGACCGGCTACTTACGAGCAGTACTTC | CASSVGPATYEQYF
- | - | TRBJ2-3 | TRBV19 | TGTGCCAGTAGTATTACCTTAGGGGGGGATACGCAGTATTTT | CASSITLGGDTQYF
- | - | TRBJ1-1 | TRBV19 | TGTGCCAGTAGTATCGCCCGAGGGGGGAACACTGAAGCTTTCTTT | CASSIARGGNTEAFF
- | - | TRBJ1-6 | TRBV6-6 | TGTGCCAGCCGGGGGGAGAGCTCCTATAATTCACCCCTCCACTTT | CASRGESSYNSPLHF
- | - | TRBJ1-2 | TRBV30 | TGTGCCTGGACGTCCTCCACTGCGGCTGGCTACACCTTC | CAWTSSTAAGYTF
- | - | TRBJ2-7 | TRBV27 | TGTGCCAGCAGTCTACAGGGATCTCAATTCTACGAGCAGTACTTC | CASSLQGSQFYEQYF
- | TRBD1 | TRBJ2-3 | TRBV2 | TGTGCCAGCAGACAGGGACAGTCTAGCACAGATACGCAGTATTTT | CASRQGQSSTDTQYF
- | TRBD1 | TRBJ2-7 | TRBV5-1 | TGCGCCAGCAGCTTAACGACAGGGGCCGAGCAGTACTTC | CASSLTTGAEQYF
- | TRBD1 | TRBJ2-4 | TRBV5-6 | TGTGCCAGCAGCTTGGGGACAGGGGTAAACATTCAGTACTTC | CASSLGTGVNIQYF
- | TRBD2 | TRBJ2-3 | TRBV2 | TGTGCCAGCAGTGAGGGCTCGCGGGGGGTTACGCAGTATTTT | CASSEGSRGVTQYF
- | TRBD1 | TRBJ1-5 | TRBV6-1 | TGTGCCAGCAGAGAACAGGGGAATCAGCCCCAGCATTTT | CASREQGNQPQHF
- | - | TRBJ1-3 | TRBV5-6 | TGTGCCAGCAGCTTGCGGGCAGGGAGCACTGGAAACACCATATATTTT | CASSLRAGSTGNTIYF
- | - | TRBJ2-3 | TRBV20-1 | TGCAGTGCTAGTCGGACAGATACGCAGTATTTT | CSASRTDTQYF
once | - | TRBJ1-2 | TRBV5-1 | TGCGCCAGCAGCTTGGGGCTCTCTTTGGAGGGCTATGGCTACACCTTC | CASSLGLSLEGYGYTF
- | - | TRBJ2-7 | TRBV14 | TGTGCCAGCAGCCAATTCCAGGGTACGTCCGAGCAGTACTTC | CASSQFQGTSEQYF
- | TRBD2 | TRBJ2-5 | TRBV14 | TGTGCCAGCAGCCCCGGGACTAACGAACAAGAGACCCAGTACTTC | CASSPGTNEQETQYF
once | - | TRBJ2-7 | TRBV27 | TGTGCCAGCAGTTTCTTACTGGCGACGAAAGAGCAGTACTTC | CASSFLLATKEQYF
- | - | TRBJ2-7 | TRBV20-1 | TGCAGTGCCCAAAACAGGGACGAGCAGTACTTC | CSAQNRDEQYF
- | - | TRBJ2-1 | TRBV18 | TGTGCCAGCTCACCACCTTGGGGAGATGAGCAGTTCTTC | CASSPPWGDEQFF
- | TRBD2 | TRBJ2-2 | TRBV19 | TGTGCCAGTAGTATATCGGGGGGGAACACCGGGGAGCTGTTTTTT | CASSISGGNTGELFF
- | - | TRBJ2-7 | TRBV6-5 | TGTGCCAGGTCCTTGGTCATACCAGGGGAGCAGTACTTC | CARSLVIPGEQYF
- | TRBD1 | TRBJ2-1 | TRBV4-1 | TGCGCCAGCAGGACCACGGTGGGACAGGGGCGGTACAATGAGCAGTTCTTC | CASRTTVGQGRYNEQFF
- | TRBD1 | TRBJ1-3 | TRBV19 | TGTGCCAGTAGATGGGGACAGGAGAGCTCTGGAAACACCATATATTTT | CASRWGQESSGNTIYF
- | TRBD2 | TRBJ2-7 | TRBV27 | TGTGCCAGCTATAACTGGACTAGTCGCGAGCAGTACTTC | CASYNWTSREQYF
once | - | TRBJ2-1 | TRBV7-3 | TGTGCCAGCAGCTACCGCGGGCTTCCGGGAAATGAGCAGTTCTTC | CASSYRGLPGNEQFF
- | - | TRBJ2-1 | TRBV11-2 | TGTGCCAGCAGCTTAGTGTCGGGTATGGGGAATGAGCAGTTCTTC | CASSLVSGMGNEQFF
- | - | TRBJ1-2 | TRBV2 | TGTGCCAGCAGCGTCGTATCGGCGCGGACTAACTATGGCTACACCTTC | CASSVVSARTNYGYTF